These T cell receptor beta chains were read from a single sample in a study of cytomegalovirus exposure and HLA in healthy donors. Profiled with immunoSEQ multiplex PCR; TCRdb holds only in-frame clones, not every one. The table includes tens of thousands of clones, around 96% detected once. Sequencing input: PBMCs. These receptors all stem from a young man in good health and CMV-seropositive. Each CDR3 is given with its conserved first and last residue.

J gene | V gene | CDR3 protein
TRBJ2-1 | TRBV7-8 | CASTHLAGGGSYNEQFF
TRBJ2-7 | TRBV25-1 | CASSDTSGSPSYEQYF
TRBJ1-5 | TRBV30 | CAWSPRGGSNQPQHF
TRBJ2-5 | TRBV30 | CAWSNIPGLSQETQYF
TRBJ2-3 | TRBV4-1 | CASSQVGARDTQYF
TRBJ2-5 | TRBV5-6 | CASSFIVGDEETQYF
TRBJ1-5 | TRBV29-1 | CSVAPGTNQPQHF
TRBJ1-1 | TRBV4-2 | CASSQQTGQGKANTEAFF
TRBJ2-7 | TRBV29-1 | CSVAPSEYEQYF
TRBJ1-1 | TRBV7-3 | CASSLDRTNTEAFF
TRBJ2-1 | TRBV5-4 | CASSSPQGYNEQFF
TRBJ2-7 | TRBV29-1 | CSVEGRAYEQYF
TRBJ1-1 | TRBV19 | CASGRQNTEAFF
TRBJ2-1 | TRBV5-6 | CASRFWGADNEQFF
TRBJ2-3 | TRBV19 | CASSIGLAGGGDTQYF
TRBJ1-4 | TRBV27 | CASSRSLKYNEKLFF
TRBJ2-6 | TRBV19 | CASSIGPRDVLTF
TRBJ2-1 | TRBV11-2 | CASRRGLYNEQFF
TRBJ2-5 | TRBV7-9 | CASSRWDTQETQYF
TRBJ1-2 | TRBV2 | CARDKDYGYTF
TRBJ1-2 | TRBV16 | CASSQQGGGYTF
TRBJ1-1 | TRBV13 | CASSLGDRSPEAFF
TRBJ2-5 | TRBV5-4 | CASSSATSGRAETQYF